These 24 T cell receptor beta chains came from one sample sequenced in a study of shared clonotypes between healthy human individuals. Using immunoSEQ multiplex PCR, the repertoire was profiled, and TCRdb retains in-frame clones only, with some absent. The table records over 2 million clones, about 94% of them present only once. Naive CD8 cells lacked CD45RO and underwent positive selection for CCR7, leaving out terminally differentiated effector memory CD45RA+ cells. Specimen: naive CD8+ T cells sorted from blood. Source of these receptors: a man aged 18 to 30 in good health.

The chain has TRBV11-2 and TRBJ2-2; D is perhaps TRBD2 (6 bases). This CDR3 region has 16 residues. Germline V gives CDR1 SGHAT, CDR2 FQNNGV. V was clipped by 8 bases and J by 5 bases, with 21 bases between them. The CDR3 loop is CASLLLTRLNTGELFF. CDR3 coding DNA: TGTGCCAGCCTTCTCCTGACTAGACTGAATACCGGGGAGCTGTTTTTT. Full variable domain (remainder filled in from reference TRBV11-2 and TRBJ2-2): EAGVAQSPRYKIIEKRQSVAFWCNPISGHATLYWYQQILGQGPKLLIQFQNNGVVDDSQLPKDRFSAERLKGVDSTLKIQPAKLEDSAVYLCASLLLTRLNTGELFFGEGSRLTVL.

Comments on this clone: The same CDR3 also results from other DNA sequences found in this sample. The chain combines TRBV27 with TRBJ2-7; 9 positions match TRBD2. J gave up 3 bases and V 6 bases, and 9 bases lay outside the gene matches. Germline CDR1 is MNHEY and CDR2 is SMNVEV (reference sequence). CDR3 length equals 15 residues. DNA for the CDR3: TGTGCCAGCAGCCTGACTGGACTAGCGAACTACGAGCAGTACTTC. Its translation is CASSLTGLANYEQYF.

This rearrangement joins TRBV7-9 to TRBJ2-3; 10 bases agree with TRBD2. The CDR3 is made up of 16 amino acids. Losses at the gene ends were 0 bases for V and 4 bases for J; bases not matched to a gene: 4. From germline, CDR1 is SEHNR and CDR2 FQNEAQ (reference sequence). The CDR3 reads CASSLAAGGLADTQYF. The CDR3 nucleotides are TGTGCCAGCAGCTTAGCAGCGGGAGGGCTGGCAGATACGCAGTATTTT.

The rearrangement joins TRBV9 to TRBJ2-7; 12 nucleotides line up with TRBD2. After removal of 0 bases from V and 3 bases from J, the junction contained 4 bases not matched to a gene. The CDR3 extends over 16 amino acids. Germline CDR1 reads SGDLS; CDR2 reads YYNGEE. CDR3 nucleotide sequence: TGTGCCAGCAGCGTAGAAGGACTAGCGGGGATCTACGAGCAGTACTTC. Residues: CASSVEGLAGIYEQYF.

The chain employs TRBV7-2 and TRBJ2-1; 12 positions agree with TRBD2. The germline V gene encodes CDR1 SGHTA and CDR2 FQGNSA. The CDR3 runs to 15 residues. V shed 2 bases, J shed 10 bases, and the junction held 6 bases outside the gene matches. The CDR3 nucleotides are TGTGCCAGCAGCTTAAACCCTGGGACTAGCGGGGAGCAGTTCTTC. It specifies CASSLNPGTSGEQFF.

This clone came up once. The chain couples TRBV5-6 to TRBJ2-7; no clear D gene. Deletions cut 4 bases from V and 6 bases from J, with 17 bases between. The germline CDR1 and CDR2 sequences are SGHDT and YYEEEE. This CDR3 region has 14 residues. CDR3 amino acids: CASSPTTPSFEQYF. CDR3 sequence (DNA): TGTGCCAGCAGCCCTACGACCCCCAGCTTCGAGCAGTACTTC.

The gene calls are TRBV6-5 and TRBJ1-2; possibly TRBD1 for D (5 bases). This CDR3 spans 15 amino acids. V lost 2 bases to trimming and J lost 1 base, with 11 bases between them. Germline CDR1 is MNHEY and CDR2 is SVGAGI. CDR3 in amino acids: CASSYRGPRNYGYTF. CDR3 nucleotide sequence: TGTGCCAGCAGTTACCGGGGCCCCCGTAACTATGGCTACACCTTC.

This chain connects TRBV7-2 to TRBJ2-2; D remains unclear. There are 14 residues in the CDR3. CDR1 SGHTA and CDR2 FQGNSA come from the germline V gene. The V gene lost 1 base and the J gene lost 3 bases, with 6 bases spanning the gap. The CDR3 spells CASSLGSYTGELFF. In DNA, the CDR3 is TGTGCCAGCAGCTTAGGTTCTTACACCGGGGAGCTGTTTTTT.

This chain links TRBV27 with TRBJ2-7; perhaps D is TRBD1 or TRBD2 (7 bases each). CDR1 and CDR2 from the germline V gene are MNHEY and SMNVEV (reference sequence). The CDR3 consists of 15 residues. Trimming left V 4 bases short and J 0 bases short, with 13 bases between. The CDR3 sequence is CASSSTGEGSYEQYF. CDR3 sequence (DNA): TGTGCCAGCAGTTCTACAGGGGAGGGCTCCTACGAGCAGTACTTC.

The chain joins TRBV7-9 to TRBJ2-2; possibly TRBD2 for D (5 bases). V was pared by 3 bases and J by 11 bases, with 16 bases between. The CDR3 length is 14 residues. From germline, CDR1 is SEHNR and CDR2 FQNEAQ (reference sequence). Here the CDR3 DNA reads TGTGCCAGCAGCTTTCTCTCCGGGGATCCCGAGCTGTTTTTT. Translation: CASSFLSGDPELFF. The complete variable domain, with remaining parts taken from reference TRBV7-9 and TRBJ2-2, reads DTGVSQNPRHKITKRGQNVTFRCDPISEHNRLYWYRQTLGQGPEFLTYFQNEAQLEKSRLLSDRFSAERPKGSFSTLEIQRTEQGDSAMYLCASSFLSGDPELFFGEGSRLTVL.

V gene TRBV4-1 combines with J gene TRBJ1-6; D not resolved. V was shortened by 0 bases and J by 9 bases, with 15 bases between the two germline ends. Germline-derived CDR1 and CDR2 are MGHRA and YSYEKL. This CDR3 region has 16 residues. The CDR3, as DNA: TGCGCCAGCAGCCAAGAAATGGCCCCGGCGAGTTCACCCCTCCACTTT. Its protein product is CASSQEMAPASSPLHF.

In DNA form, the CDR3 reads TGTGCCAGCAGTTTATCTTGGTACAATGAGCAGTTCTTC. Its protein product is CASSLSWYNEQFF. The chain recombines TRBV27 with TRBJ2-1; D gene unclear. The V end was cut by 0 bases, the J end by 4 bases, with 4 bases between. CDR3 size: 13 residues. Germline CDR1 and CDR2: MNHEY and SMNVEV (reference sequence).

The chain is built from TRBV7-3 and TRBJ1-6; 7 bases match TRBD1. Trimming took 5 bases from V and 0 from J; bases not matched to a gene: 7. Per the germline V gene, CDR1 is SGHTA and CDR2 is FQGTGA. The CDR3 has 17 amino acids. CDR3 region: CASSPGQLSSYNSPLHF. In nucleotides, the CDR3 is TGTGCCAGCAGCCCGGGACAGTTGAGCTCCTATAATTCACCCCTCCACTTT.

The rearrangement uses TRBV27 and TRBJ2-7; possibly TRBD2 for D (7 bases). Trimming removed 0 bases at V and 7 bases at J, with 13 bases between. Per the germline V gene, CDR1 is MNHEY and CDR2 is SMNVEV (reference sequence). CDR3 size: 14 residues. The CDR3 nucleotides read TGTGCCAGCAGTTTATCGAGGGGGGGTTGGGAGCAGTACTTC. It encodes CASSLSRGGWEQYF.

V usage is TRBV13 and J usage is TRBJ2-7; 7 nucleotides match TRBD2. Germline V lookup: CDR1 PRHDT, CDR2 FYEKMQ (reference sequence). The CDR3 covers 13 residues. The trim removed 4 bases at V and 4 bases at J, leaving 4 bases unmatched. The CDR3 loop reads CASSSGRMYEQYF. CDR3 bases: TGTGCCAGCAGCTCCGGGAGGATGTACGAGCAGTACTTC.

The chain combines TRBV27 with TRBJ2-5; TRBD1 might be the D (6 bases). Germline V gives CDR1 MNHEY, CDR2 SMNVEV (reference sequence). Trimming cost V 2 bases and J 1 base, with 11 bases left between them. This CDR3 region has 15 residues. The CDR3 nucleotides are TGTGCCAGCAGTTTAGTGGGACACCCCCAAGAGACCCAGTACTTC. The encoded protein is CASSLVGHPQETQYF.

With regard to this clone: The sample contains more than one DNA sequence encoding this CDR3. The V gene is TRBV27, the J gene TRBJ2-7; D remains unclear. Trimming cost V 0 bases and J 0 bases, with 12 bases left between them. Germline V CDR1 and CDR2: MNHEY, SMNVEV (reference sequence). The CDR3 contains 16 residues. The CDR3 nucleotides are TGTGCCAGCAGTTTATCGTCAGGAACCCTCTCCTACGAGCAGTACTTC. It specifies CASSLSSGTLSYEQYF.

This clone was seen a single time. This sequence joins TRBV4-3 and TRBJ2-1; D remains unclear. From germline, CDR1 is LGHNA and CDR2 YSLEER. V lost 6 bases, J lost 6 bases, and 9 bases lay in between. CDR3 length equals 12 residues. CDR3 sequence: CASRGNGNEQFF. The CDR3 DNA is TGCGCCAGCAGAGGAAACGGCAATGAGCAGTTCTTC.

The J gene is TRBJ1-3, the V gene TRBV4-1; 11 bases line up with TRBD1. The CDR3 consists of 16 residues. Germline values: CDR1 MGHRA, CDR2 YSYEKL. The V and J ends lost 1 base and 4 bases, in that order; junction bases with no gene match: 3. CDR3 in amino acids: CASSQGTGGFGNTIYF. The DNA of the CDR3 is TGCGCCAGCAGCCAAGGGACAGGGGGCTTCGGAAACACCATATATTTT.

The CDR3 reads CASSLLGYTGRNGQYF. CDR3 DNA: TGCGCCAGCAGCTTGTTGGGATACACAGGCCGTAACGGGCAGTACTTC. The chain combines TRBV5-1 with TRBJ2-7; perhaps TRBD1 as D (5 bases). The CDR3 has 16 residues. CDR1 is SGHRS, CDR2 YFSETQ, per germline. Trimming removed 1 base at V and 9 bases at J, with 23 bases between.

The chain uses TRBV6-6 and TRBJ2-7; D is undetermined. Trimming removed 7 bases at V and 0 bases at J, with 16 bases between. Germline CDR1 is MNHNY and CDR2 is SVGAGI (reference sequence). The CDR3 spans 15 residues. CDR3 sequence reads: CASKASLHSSYEQYF. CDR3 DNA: TGTGCCAGCAAGGCATCCTTACACAGCTCCTACGAGCAGTACTTC.

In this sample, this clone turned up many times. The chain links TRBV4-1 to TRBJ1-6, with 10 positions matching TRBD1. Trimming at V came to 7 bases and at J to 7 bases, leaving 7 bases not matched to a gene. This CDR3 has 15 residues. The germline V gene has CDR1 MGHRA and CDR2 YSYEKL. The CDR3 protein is CASTPGQGENSPLHF. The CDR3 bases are TGCGCCAGCACCCCCGGACAGGGGGAAAATTCACCCCTCCACTTT.

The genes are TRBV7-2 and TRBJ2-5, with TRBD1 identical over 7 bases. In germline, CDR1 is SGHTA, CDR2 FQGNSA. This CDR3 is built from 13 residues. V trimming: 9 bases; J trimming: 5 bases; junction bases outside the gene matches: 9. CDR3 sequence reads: CASTGQVGETQYF. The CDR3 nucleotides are TGTGCCAGTACCGGACAGGTCGGGGAGACCCAGTACTTC.

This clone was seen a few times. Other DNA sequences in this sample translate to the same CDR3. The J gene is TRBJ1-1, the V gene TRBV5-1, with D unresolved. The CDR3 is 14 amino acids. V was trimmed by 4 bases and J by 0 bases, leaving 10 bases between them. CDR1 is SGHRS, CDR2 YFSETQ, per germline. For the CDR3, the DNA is TGCGCCAGCAGCGGACGGGCGCTGAACACTGAAGCTTTCTTT. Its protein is CASSGRALNTEAFF.